The present TCR beta chain was sequenced within a study of blood T cell repertoires in COVID-19. Study-wide context: T cells, B-cell-depleted T cells, or PBMCs supplied cDNA or gDNA.

TCRdb keeps only in-frame clones here, not all; method: immunoSEQ multiplex PCR. The repertoire includes more than 50,000 clones, 65% to 80% of them detected once, and around 45% sits in the top ten. Trimming took 0 bases from V and 11 from J, leaving 13 bases between them. The CDR3 consists of 13 residues. Per the germline V gene, CDR1 is MNHEY and CDR2 is SVGEGT. The V call is TRBV6-2 or TRBV6-3, the J call TRBJ1-1; D is unresolved. The sequence was obtained from a man between 65 and 79 years old with active or convalescent COVID-19. Specimen: peripheral blood. CDR3 DNA sequence: TGTGCCAGCAGTTACTCGACGCGGGTTCGCGCTTTCTTT. Residues: CASSYSTRVRAFF.